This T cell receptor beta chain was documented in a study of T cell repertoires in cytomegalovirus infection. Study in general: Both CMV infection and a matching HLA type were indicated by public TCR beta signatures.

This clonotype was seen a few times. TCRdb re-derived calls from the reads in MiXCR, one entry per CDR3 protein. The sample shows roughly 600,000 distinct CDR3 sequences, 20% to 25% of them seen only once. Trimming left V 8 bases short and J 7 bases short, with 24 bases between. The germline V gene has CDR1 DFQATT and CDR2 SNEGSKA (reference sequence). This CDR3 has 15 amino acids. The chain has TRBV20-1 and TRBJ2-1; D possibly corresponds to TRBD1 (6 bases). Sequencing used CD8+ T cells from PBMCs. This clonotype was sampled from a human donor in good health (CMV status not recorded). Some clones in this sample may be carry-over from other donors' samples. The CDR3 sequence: CSPETGWSPANEQFF. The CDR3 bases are TGCAGTCCCGAAACAGGGTGGAGCCCGGCGAATGAGCAGTTCTTC.